The TCR beta chain described here comes from a study of blood T cell repertoires in COVID-19. Trimming pared 6 bases from V and 2 bases from J, leaving 8 bases between. CDR1 is MNHEY and CDR2 is SVGAGI in the germline V gene. The CDR3 is 14 amino acids. Measured with immunoSEQ multiplex PCR; TCRdb has only the in-frame clones, and not every one. The sample has about 190,000 clones, 90% seen once. The chain uses TRBV6-5 and TRBJ1-6; D is unclear. Sequencing was carried out using peripheral blood. This TCR was recovered from a man in his fifties with acute or convalescent COVID-19. The CDR3 DNA is TGTGCCAGCAGGCCTGGGCCCTATAATTCACCCCTCCACTTT. This translates into CASRPGPYNSPLHF.